This is a list of T cell receptor beta chains from one sample in a study of shared clonotypes between healthy human individuals. TCRdb's table, derived via immunoSEQ multiplex PCR, lists solely in-frame clones and lacks some. The table lists under 650,000 clones, roughly 95% of them singletons, with approximately 0.06% in the top ten. The sample comprised naive CD4+ T cells sorted from blood. Receptors originate from a woman aged 25 to 39 in good health. The CDR3 runs from the conserved cysteine through the conserved F or W. The order of the fields is clone size, V gene, J gene, D gene, CDR3 protein, CDR3 DNA. The D gene is left open where the match is weak. Clone size, where shown, is once, few, many, or a class for clones that have expanded.

.,TRBV6-5,TRBJ1-5,.,CASRRGGNQPQHF,TGTGCCAGCAGGAGGGGTGGCAATCAGCCCCAGCATTTT
.,TRBV28,TRBJ2-3,TRBD1,CASSLAGTGPDTQYF,TGTGCCAGCAGCCTAGCCGGGACAGGCCCAGATACGCAGTATTTT
.,TRBV15,TRBJ2-7,TRBD1,CATSFAGTGVYEQYF,TGTGCCACCAGTTTCGCCGGGACAGGGGTCTACGAGCAGTACTTC
.,TRBV6-5,TRBJ1-2,.,CASTLGGGVGYGYTF,TGTGCCAGCACGCTTGGCGGGGGTGTGGGCTATGGCTACACCTTC
.,TRBV2,TRBJ2-5,.,CASLGSEQQYF,TGTGCCAGCCTGGGAAGCGAGCAACAGTACTTC
.,TRBV4-1,TRBJ2-7,.,CASSPAGWDEQYF,TGCGCCAGCAGCCCAGCGGGCTGGGACGAGCAGTACTTC
.,TRBV5-1,TRBJ2-3,TRBD2,CASSWAGGPRDTQYF,TGCGCCAGCAGCTGGGCGGGAGGGCCTAGAGATACGCAGTATTTT
.,TRBV4-1,TRBJ2-1,.,CASSQGASSNEQFF,TGCGCCAGCAGCCAAGGGGCGTCGAGCAATGAGCAGTTCTTC
once,TRBV30,TRBJ1-3,.,CAWSVRRGNTIYF,TGTGCCTGGAGTGTTCGGCGCGGAAACACCATATATTTT
.,TRBV28,TRBJ2-7,TRBD1,CASSEGTGGSYEQYF,TGTGCCAGCAGTGAAGGGACAGGGGGATCCTACGAGCAGTACTTC
.,TRBV5-4,TRBJ1-2,.,CASSLVTGNWDGYTF,TGTGCCAGCAGCTTGGTTACAGGGAATTGGGACGGCTACACCTTC
.,TRBV10-1,TRBJ2-5,TRBD2,CASIRKTSGRVQETQYF,TGCGCCAGCATTCGAAAGACTAGCGGGAGGGTTCAAGAGACCCAGTACTTC
.,TRBV28,TRBJ1-1,TRBD1,CASRVEGALVTEAFF,TGTGCCAGCAGGGTGGAGGGGGCGCTTGTCACTGAAGCTTTCTTT
.,TRBV27,TRBJ1-1,.,CASSLRGGGTEAFF,TGTGCCAGCAGTTTACGAGGGGGTGGCACTGAAGCTTTCTTT
.,TRBV7-6,TRBJ2-7,TRBD2,CASSGRSSGRGDEQYF,TGTGCCAGCAGCGGACGCTCTAGCGGGAGGGGAGACGAGCAGTACTTC
.,TRBV15,TRBJ2-1,TRBD2,CATSRDEAGGPYNEQFF,TGTGCCACCAGCAGAGATGAAGCGGGAGGGCCGTACAATGAGCAGTTCTTC
.,TRBV6-5,TRBJ2-7,TRBD2,CASSYASGTSSSEQYF,TGTGCCAGCAGTTACGCCTCCGGGACTAGTTCGTCCGAGCAGTACTTC
.,TRBV6-5,TRBJ2-1,.,CASSYSSASPYNEQFF,TGTGCCAGCAGTTACTCTAGTGCTAGCCCCTACAATGAGCAGTTCTTC